A single sample is the source of the 7 T cell receptor beta chains below, sequenced in a study of shared T cell receptors in the human thymus. Clones were read by immunoSEQ multiplex PCR, and TCRdb kept only the in-frame ones, dropping some. The data hold some 400,000 clones, with approximately 95% observed a single time. Sequenced input: thymocytes. The receptors come from a human donor.

V gene TRBV5-8 combines with J gene TRBJ1-5; D not resolved. The CDR3 is 16 amino acids. V was cut by 0 bases and J by 3 bases, with 13 bases left in between. Germline-derived CDR1 and CDR2 are SGHTS and YDEGEE. The CDR3 reads CASSLGRQAFNQPQHF. Here the CDR3 DNA reads TGTGCCAGCAGCTTGGGTCGGCAGGCCTTCAATCAGCCCCAGCATTTT. Complete variable domain (other parts from reference TRBV5-8 and TRBJ1-5): EAGVTQSPTHLIKTRGQQATLRCSPISGHTSVYWYQQALGLGLQFLLWYDEGEERNRGNFPPRFSGRQFPNYSSELNVNALELEDSALYLCASSLGRQAFNQPQHFGDGTRLSIL.

The chain is built from TRBV28 and TRBJ1-5; D call uncertain. Trimming took off 1 base at V and 3 bases at J, with 7 bases between the two ends. CDR3 length: 14 amino acids. Germline V gene sequence: CDR1 MDHEN, CDR2 SYDVKM. The DNA for the CDR3 is TGTGCCAGCAGTTTATTCCAGGTCAATCAGCCCCAGCATTTT. Its protein is CASSLFQVNQPQHF.

The rearrangement links TRBV7-9 to TRBJ1-5; a weak D match, TRBD1 (6 bases). Trimming pared 1 base from V and 9 bases from J, leaving 13 bases between. CDR3 size: 14 residues. Germline CDR1 SEHNR, CDR2 FQNEAQ (reference sequence). The CDR3 spells CASSLEGVQRPQHF. CDR3 sequence (DNA): TGTGCCAGCAGCTTAGAGGGGGTTCAGAGGCCCCAGCATTTT.

The rearrangement links TRBV6-1 to TRBJ2-2; no clear D. Germline assignment: CDR1 MNHNS and CDR2 SASEGT. The V end was cut by 5 bases, the J end by 0 bases, with 4 bases between. This CDR3 region has 13 residues. The CDR3 sequence: CASSIPNTGELFF. As DNA, the CDR3 is TGTGCCAGCAGTATACCGAACACCGGGGAGCTGTTTTTT.

J is TRBJ2-7 and V is TRBV28, with D possibly being TRBD1 or TRBD2 (5 bases each). The V gene's germline CDR1 is MDHEN and CDR2 SYDVKM. V lost 5 bases and J 1 base, leaving 21 bases between the germline ends. CDR3 length equals 17 residues. CDR3 amino acids: CASSALTRTTSSYEQYF. In DNA form, the CDR3 reads TGTGCCAGCAGTGCCCTCACTAGGACAACGAGTTCCTACGAGCAGTACTTC.

This clone was observed a single time. The chain recombines TRBV5-4 with TRBJ2-4; D could derive from TRBD1 or TRBD2 (5 bases each). The CDR3 is made up of 13 amino acids. Germline V gives CDR1 SGHNT, CDR2 YYREEE (reference sequence). V was shortened by 0 bases and J by 10 bases, with 11 bases between the two germline ends. CDR3 DNA: TGTGCCAGCAGCTTGGACGGCGAGGGGATTCAGTACTTC. Translation: CASSLDGEGIQYF.

This chain joins TRBV6-1 and TRBJ2-7; possible D gene TRBD1, 5 bases. This CDR3 contains 16 residues. Between the trimmed V and J ends, which lost 0 bases and 6 bases, there was a span of 18 bases. Looked up from germline, CDR1 is MNHNS and CDR2 is SASEGT. CDR3 sequence: CASSEATRRRVCEQYF. In DNA form, the CDR3 reads TGTGCCAGCAGTGAAGCCACCCGACGCAGGGTGTGCGAGCAGTACTTC.